The sequence of this T cell receptor beta chain was determined in a study of cytomegalovirus exposure and HLA in healthy donors. Study-level results: Rarity marked most TCR sequences, yet some public TCRs occurred in many donors. Among TCR beta chains, those listed as cytomegalovirus-associated numbered over 150. It was likely that a cluster of highly shared sequence variants was a sequencing artifact.

The PCR ran on 60 Vbeta and 13 Jbeta primers. The method was immunoSEQ multiplex PCR; TCRdb's version includes in-frame clones alone and lacks a portion of them. The top ten clones hold about 4.5% of a sample with 25,000 or so clones, more than 70% of them seen once. Concerning this clone itself: As yet, its antigen is unknown.

This CDR3 region has 15 residues. The trim removed 3 bases at V and 4 bases at J, leaving 5 bases unmatched. CDR1 and CDR2 (germline): MDHEN, SYDVKM. The study sampled nominally healthy donors, though unrecorded immune exposures were likely. The sample was PBMCs. This chain links TRBV28 with TRBJ2-3; 9 bases line up with TRBD2. This TCR came from a male donor in good health and CMV-seronegative. The CDR3 region has the DNA TGTGCCAGCAGTTTTTCGCGGGAGGGTGCAGATACGCAGTATTTT. This gives the protein CASSFSREGADTQYF.